This passage covers 29 T cell receptor beta chains from one sample sequenced in a study of T cells in Graves' hyperthyroidism and ophthalmopathy. Amplification yielded TCR beta CDR3 regions, with RNA transcripts as the source. HTBI primers were the set used in a first-round RT-PCR of the TCR CDR3. TCRdb reanalysed the multiplex PCR reads using MiXCR and keeps one entry per CDR3 protein. The sample carries about 740,000 distinct CDR3 sequences, around 13% recorded once. The specimen was blood. The receptors shown here come from a woman between 18 and 30 years old with Graves' hyperthyroidism.

This clonotype came up a few times. CDR3 amino acids: CASSSEYKGGIYEQYF. The CDR3 nucleotides read TGTGCCAGCAGTAGTGAATACAAAGGGGGCATCTACGAGCAGTACTTC. The J gene is TRBJ2-7, the V gene TRBV25-1, with TRBD1 matching over 7 bases. The CDR3 sequence is 16 residues long. Germline loops: CDR1 MGHDK, CDR2 SYGVNS. With V trimmed by 5 bases and J by 3 bases, 13 bases remained unmatched.

This clonotype was recorded at least ten times. The chain combines TRBV3-1 with TRBJ2-1; TRBD2 matches at 7 bases. This CDR3 has 16 amino acids. V gave up 4 bases and J gave up 7 bases; unmatched junction bases: 13. From germline, CDR1 is LGHDT and CDR2 YNNKEL (reference sequence). The CDR3 reads CASSRKLRDYSNEQFF. DNA of the CDR3: TGTGCCAGCAGCCGCAAACTCCGGGACTATTCGAATGAGCAGTTCTTC.

The chain employs TRBV28 and TRBJ2-5; 12 positions match TRBD2. This CDR3 contains 15 residues. Germline V gene data show CDR1 as MDHEN and CDR2 as SYDVKM. Trimming cost V 6 bases and J 5 bases; bases outside gene matches: 7. CDR3 loop: CASSTGTSGWETQYF. In nucleotides, the CDR3 is TGTGCCAGCAGCACCGGGACTAGCGGGTGGGAGACCCAGTACTTC.

This clonotype was counted many times. The chain carries TRBV10-3 and TRBJ1-1; tentatively, D is TRBD1 (5 bases). Germline CDR1 is ENHRY and CDR2 is SYGVKD. The CDR3 consists of 14 residues. Deletions cut 2 bases from V and 3 bases from J, with 10 bases between. CDR3 residues: CAISEGGVYTEAFF. In nucleotides, the CDR3 is TGTGCCATCAGTGAGGGAGGGGTCTACACTGAAGCTTTCTTT.

Comment on this clonotype: A much larger clone sits a single nucleotide away, making a read error possible. The V call is TRBV30, the J call TRBJ1-1, with D hard to call. CDR3 length: 12 amino acids. V was trimmed by 4 bases and J by 6 bases, leaving 12 bases between them. Germline values: CDR1 GTSNPN, CDR2 SVGIG (reference sequence). CDR3 in DNA: TGTGCCTGGACAGAGACATCCCCTGAAGCTTTCTTT. It codes for CAWTETSPEAFF. Full variable domain (remainder filled in from reference TRBV30 and TRBJ1-1): SQTIHQWPATLVQPVGSPLSLECTVEGTSNPNLYWYRQAAGRGLQLLFYSVGIGQISSEVPQNLSASRPQDRQFILSSKKLLLSDSGFYLCAWTETSPEAFFGQGTRLTVV.

This clonotype came up a few times. The chain employs TRBV28 and TRBJ2-1; 12 nucleotides align to TRBD2. The CDR3 contains 14 residues. Germline V lookup: CDR1 MDHEN, CDR2 SYDVKM. Losses at the gene ends were 6 bases for V and 8 bases for J; bases not matched to a gene: 5. CDR3 bases: TGTGCCAGCAGGAGGACTAGCGGGATAGATGAGCAGTTCTTC. Translation gives CASRRTSGIDEQFF. The whole variable domain, remainder taken from reference TRBV28 and TRBJ2-1, is DVKVTQSSRYLVKRTGEKVFLECVQDMDHENMFWYRQDPGLGLRLIYFSYDVKMKEKGDIPEGYSVSREKKERFSLILESASTNQTSMYLCASRRTSGIDEQFFGPGTRLTVL.

V usage is TRBV18 and J usage is TRBJ1-6; D perhaps matches TRBD1 (5 bases). The CDR3 spans 14 residues. V lost 2 bases and J lost 8, with 10 bases in between. CDR1 and CDR2 from the germline V gene are KGHSH and LQKENI. CDR3 coding DNA: TGTGCCAGCTCACCAGGGGCCGGGGATTCACCCCTCCACTTT. The encoded protein is CASSPGAGDSPLHF. The whole variable domain, filled in from reference TRBV18 and TRBJ1-6, reads NAGVMQNPRHLVRRRGQEARLRCSPMKGHSHVYWYRQLPEEGLKFMVYLQKENIIDESGMPKERFSAEFPKEGPSILRIQQVVRGDSAAYFCASSPGAGDSPLHFGNGTRLTVT.

There are many counts of this clonotype. This chain joins TRBV20-1 and TRBJ2-5; 7 bases map to TRBD2. Germline values: CDR1 DFQATT, CDR2 SNEGSKA (reference sequence). J lost 11 bases, V lost 6 bases, and 15 bases had no gene match. The CDR3 sequence is 13 residues long. The CDR3 sequence: CSANRASTGLQYF. As DNA, the CDR3 is TGCAGTGCCAATAGAGCCTCAACGGGACTACAGTACTTC.

Of note for this clonotype: One junction end disagrees with the germline gene, perhaps due to a read error. V and J are TRBV11-2 and TRBJ2-4; D is unclear. The CDR3 runs 14 residues. Per germline, CDR1 SGHAT and CDR2 FQNNGV. The CDR3 is CACSLELGTGIQYF. In DNA, the CDR3 is TGTGCCTGCAGCTTAGAGTTAGGTACCGGCATTCAGTACTTC.

This clonotype was recorded a few times. The chain carries TRBV6-1 and TRBJ1-2, with D uncertain. This CDR3 spans 14 amino acids. Trimming left V 5 bases short and J 8 bases short, with 18 bases between. CDR1 and CDR2 from the germline V gene are MNHNS and SASEGT. The CDR3 region is CASSTRSFNGGYTF. The CDR3 nucleotides read TGTGCCAGCAGTACAAGATCCTTCAACGGGGGCTACACCTTC.

Many counts were recorded for this clonotype. The V and J genes are TRBV6-1 and TRBJ2-7, with D maybe TRBD1 (6 bases). Trimming cost V 5 bases and J 7 bases, with 18 bases left between them. Germline loops: CDR1 MNHNS, CDR2 SASEGT. The CDR3 has 14 amino acids. CDR3 region: CASSTGQPPREQYF. CDR3 sequence (DNA): TGTGCCAGCAGTACAGGACAGCCCCCTCGGGAGCAGTACTTC.

There are many counts of this clonotype. This rearrangement joins TRBV7-8 to TRBJ1-5; D not certain. In germline, CDR1 is SGHVS, CDR2 FQNEAQ. The CDR3 is 16 residues long. Trimming left V 1 base short and J 0 bases short, with 10 bases between. The DNA for the CDR3 is TGTGCCAGCAGCTTAGTTTTAGGTGATAGCAATCAGCCCCAGCATTTT. Residues: CASSLVLGDSNQPQHF. Full variable domain (rest looked up from reference TRBV7-8 and TRBJ1-5): GAGVSQSPRYKVAKRGQDVALRCDPISGHVSLFWYQQALGQGPEFLTYFQNEAQLDKSGLPSDRFFAERPEGSVSTLKIQRTQQEDSAVYLCASSLVLGDSNQPQHFGDGTRLSIL.

This clonotype was seen repeatedly, ten times or more. The rearrangement links TRBV16 to TRBJ1-1, with no clear D. The CDR3 totals 15 residues. CDR1 is KGHSY and CDR2 is FQNENV in the germline V gene. The germline V and J ends were trimmed by 4 bases and 8 bases, with 20 bases remaining between them. CDR3 residues: CASSPFKTPSQEAFF. DNA for the CDR3: TGTGCCAGCAGCCCCTTCAAGACACCTTCACAGGAAGCTTTCTTT.

The chain has TRBV6-1 and TRBJ2-2; D might be TRBD1 (6 bases). This CDR3 spans 15 amino acids. Germline V gene sequence: CDR1 MNHNS, CDR2 SASEGT. Trimming pared 8 bases from V and 4 bases from J, leaving 17 bases between. Here the CDR3 DNA reads TGTGCCAGCCAACGGACAGCTACCGGCACCGGGGAGCTGTTTTTT. Protein product: CASQRTATGTGELFF.

This clonotype was observed many times. This sequence joins TRBV18 and TRBJ2-3, with D possibly being TRBD1 or TRBD2 (5 bases each). The CDR3 extends over 15 amino acids. The germline V and J ends were trimmed by 5 bases and 7 bases, with 19 bases remaining between them. Germline assignment: CDR1 KGHSH and CDR2 LQKENI. The CDR3 loop reads CASSTERRDRYTQYF. The CDR3 bases are TGTGCCAGCTCAACCGAACGACGGGACCGATATACGCAGTATTTT.

This clonotype was counted only a few times. This sequence joins TRBV13 and TRBJ2-2; D perhaps matches TRBD1 (5 bases). The length of the CDR3 is 13 residues. Trimming took off 1 base at V and 9 bases at J, with 9 bases between the two ends. The germline gives CDR1 PRHDT, CDR2 FYEKMQ (reference sequence). The CDR3, as DNA: TGTGCCAGCAGCTTAGATCAGGGCAGGGAGCTGTTTTTT. It is translated as CASSLDQGRELFF.

The chain couples TRBV12-3 or TRBV12-4 to TRBJ1-4; possible D gene TRBD1, 5 bases. V gave up 4 bases and J gave up 4 bases, with 10 bases separating them. The CDR3 has 14 residues. Here the CDR3 DNA reads TGTGCCAGCAGTTCCGGGGACTATAATGAAAAACTGTTTTTT. Translation gives CASSSGDYNEKLFF.

The V call is TRBV6-5, the J call TRBJ1-1, with no clear D. This CDR3 is 14 amino acids long. Germline CDR1 is MNHEY and CDR2 is SVGAGI. V was clipped by 2 bases and J by 1 base, with 8 bases between them. As DNA, the CDR3 is TGTGCCAGCAGTTACCCAGAAGGGAACACTGAAGCTTTCTTT. Its protein is CASSYPEGNTEAFF.

This clonotype was seen repeatedly, ten times or more. The CDR3 sequence is CASSLASQGASGYTF. The CDR3 region has the DNA TGTGCCAGCAGCTTAGCCTCACAGGGGGCGAGTGGCTACACCTTC. V and J are TRBV7-9 and TRBJ1-2, with 9 bases fitting TRBD1. Germline loops: CDR1 SEHNR, CDR2 FQNEAQ (reference sequence). The V gene end was trimmed by 0 bases and the J gene end by 7 bases; junction bases not matched to a gene: 6. CDR3 length equals 15 residues.

The rearrangement joins TRBV19 to TRBJ2-7; D is unclear. The V and J ends lost 3 bases and 2 bases respectively, with 14 bases between them. Germline assignment: CDR1 LNHDA and CDR2 SQIVND (reference sequence). This CDR3 spans 15 amino acids. In DNA form, the CDR3 reads TGTGCCAGTAGTATCTTCGGCGGCCGCACCTACGAGCAGTACTTC. This encodes CASSIFGGRTYEQYF.

The rearrangement joins TRBV19 to TRBJ2-1, with 9 bases fitting TRBD1. In germline, CDR1 is LNHDA, CDR2 SQIVND (reference sequence). This CDR3 spans 13 amino acids. V lost 3 bases, J lost 15 bases, and 9 bases stayed unmatched. CDR3 DNA sequence: TGTGCCAGTAGTATGGGGGGACAGGGTCGTCCGTTCTTC. It yields the protein CASSMGGQGRPFF.

Comments on this clonotype: Being one base from a much bigger clone, this may be a read error. As the CDR3 is not closed by the conserved phenylalanine or tryptophan, this likely results from a read error. The gene calls are TRBV7-6 and TRBJ2-1; TRBD2 agrees at 8 bases. CDR1 is SGHVS, CDR2 FNYEAQ, per germline. Trimming removed 4 bases from V and 4 bases from J; junction bases left unmatched: 6. The CDR3 spans 15 residues. The CDR3 loop reads CASSSDSGNYNEQFV. CDR3 nucleotides: TGTGCCAGCAGCTCCGATAGCGGGAATTACAATGAGCAGTTCGTC.

The chain has TRBV28 and TRBJ1-5; D is undetermined. The V gene's germline CDR1 is MDHEN and CDR2 SYDVKM. This CDR3 has 13 amino acids. The germline V and J ends were trimmed by 2 bases and 7 bases, with 9 bases remaining between them. The CDR3 DNA follows: TGTGCCAGCAGTTTACCCACCCCCCAGCCCCAGCATTTT. It codes for CASSLPTPQPQHF.

This clonotype occurred many times. The chain employs TRBV7-2 and TRBJ2-7, with TRBD2 as a possible D gene (5 bases). V was shortened by 8 bases and J by 2 bases, with 22 bases between the two germline ends. CDR1 is SGHTA and CDR2 is FQGNSA in the germline V gene. The CDR3 loop spans 16 amino acids. This CDR3 reads CASSPRPSGKPYEQYF. The CDR3 region has the DNA TGTGCCAGCTCCCCTAGGCCCAGCGGAAAACCCTACGAGCAGTACTTC.

This clonotype was observed a few times. The rearrangement joins TRBV5-1 to TRBJ1-1, with 7 bases identical to TRBD1. The CDR3 has 15 residues. From germline, CDR1 is SGHRS and CDR2 YFSETQ. Unmatched junction bases numbered 11, after V lost 3 bases and J lost 6 bases. CDR3 in DNA: TGCGCCAGCAGCTGGGGATACAGGGGAGAACCTGAAGCTTTCTTT. It codes for CASSWGYRGEPEAFF. Combining the CDR3 with reference TRBV5-1 and TRBJ1-1 gives the whole variable domain KAGVTQTPRYLIKTRGQQVTLSCSPISGHRSVSWYQQTPGQGLQFLFEYFSETQRNKGNFPGRFSGRQFSNSRSEMNVSTLELGDSALYLCASSWGYRGEPEAFFGQGTRLTVV.

This clonotype showed up many times. The chain uses TRBV6-5 and TRBJ2-1, with D uncertain. The CDR3 is 15 residues long. The V end lost 0 bases, the J end lost 2 bases, and 8 bases lay between the germline ends. In germline, CDR1 is MNHEY, CDR2 SVGAGI. For the CDR3, the DNA is TGTGCCAGCAGTTACTCGGCGGAGCCCTACAATGAGCAGTTCTTC. Protein product: CASSYSAEPYNEQFF.

Many counts were recorded for this clonotype. This rearrangement joins TRBV11-1 to TRBJ2-5, with 8 bases matching TRBD1. This CDR3 comprises 15 residues. Germline CDR1 and CDR2: SGHAT and FQDESV (reference sequence). Trimming at V came to 3 bases and at J to 1 base, leaving 4 bases not matched to a gene. CDR3 sequence reads: CASSFTGGVQETQYF. The CDR3, as DNA: TGTGCCAGCAGCTTCACAGGGGGTGTCCAAGAGACCCAGTACTTC.

The rearrangement uses TRBV6-1 and TRBJ1-5; D unresolved. V was trimmed by 6 bases and J by 0 bases, leaving 12 bases between them. CDR1 is MNHNS and CDR2 is SASEGT in the germline V gene. This CDR3 contains 15 residues. The chain's CDR3 is CASSYGPNSNQPQHF. As DNA, the CDR3 is TGTGCCAGCAGCTACGGACCCAATAGCAATCAGCCCCAGCATTTT.

The table lists this clonotype with many counts. The V gene is TRBV7-2, the J gene TRBJ2-7, with TRBD2 identical over 10 bases. The V gene end was trimmed by 1 base and the J gene end by 2 bases; junction bases not matched to a gene: 5. CDR1 is SGHTA and CDR2 is FQGNSA in the germline V gene. This CDR3 contains 16 residues. Written as DNA, the CDR3 is TGTGCCAGCAGCTTAGGTCCTAGCGGGAGTACCTACGAGCAGTACTTC. Its translation is CASSLGPSGSTYEQYF.